The 13 T cell receptor beta chains in this list originate from one sample, sequenced in a study of T-cell memory formation after mild COVID-19. TCRdb called the 5' RACE reads again in MiXCR, with one record for every CDR3 protein. The sample has 35,000 to 50,000 distinct CDR3 sequences, about 6.7% seen once. The material sequenced was PBMCs or a T cell subset sorted from them (not recorded which). The source is an adult who had mild COVID-19 (a few samples of this study predate the infection). Cell type and time point are not known.

This clonotype is labeled medium-sized. The V call is TRBV6-5, the J call TRBJ2-1; no firm D call. The V gene lost 6 bases and the J gene lost 5 bases, with 11 bases spanning the gap. The CDR3 contains 13 residues. Per germline, CDR1 MNHEY and CDR2 SVGAGI. For the CDR3, the DNA is TGTGCCAGCAGGGCATATAAACACAATGAGCAGTTCTTC. It yields the protein CASRAYKHNEQFF.

This clonotype was picked up many times. The chain combines TRBV20-1 with TRBJ2-7; 7 bases are a match to TRBD2. CDR1 DFQATT and CDR2 SNEGSKA come from the germline V gene (reference sequence). The V and J ends lost 0 bases and 3 bases, in that order; junction bases with no gene match: 5. The CDR3 runs to 14 residues. Here the CDR3 reads CSARDPRTSYEQYF. The DNA for the CDR3 is TGCAGTGCTAGAGATCCGAGGACTAGCTACGAGCAGTACTTC.

This clonotype was recorded many times. The chain joins TRBV12-3 or TRBV12-4 to TRBJ2-2, with 7 bases lining up with TRBD1. V was pared by 6 bases and J by 7 bases, with 5 bases of the junction left unmatched. The CDR3 has 13 residues. The CDR3 bases are TGTGCCAGCAGGACAGGGCGAAGCGGGGAGCTGTTTTTT. Amino acids: CASRTGRSGELFF.

The rearrangement links TRBV27 to TRBJ2-1; D may be TRBD1 (6 bases). Germline loops: CDR1 MNHEY, CDR2 SMNVEV (reference sequence). The CDR3 consists of 15 residues. V gave up 4 bases and J gave up 0 bases, with 10 bases separating them. CDR3 in DNA: TGTGCCAGCAGTTCCCAGGGGAACTCCTACAATGAGCAGTTCTTC. This encodes CASSSQGNSYNEQFF.

The sample holds many counts of this clonotype. The CDR3 reads CASSLDGRPSTDTQYF. The CDR3 DNA reads as TGTGCCAGCAGCTTGGATGGGCGGCCCAGCACAGATACGCAGTATTTT. The V and J genes are TRBV5-5 and TRBJ2-3; D gene uncertain. The germline V gene has CDR1 SGHKS and CDR2 YYEKEE (reference sequence). V dropped 0 bases and J dropped 0 bases, with 11 bases sitting between them. The CDR3 totals 16 residues. Full variable domain (outside the CDR3, taken from reference TRBV5-5 and TRBJ2-3): DAGVTQSPTHLIKTRGQQVTLRCSPISGHKSVSWYQQVLGQGPQFIFQYYEKEERGRGNFPDRFSARQFPNYSSELNVNALLLGDSALYLCASSLDGRPSTDTQYFGPGTRLTVL.

The genes are TRBV5-4 and TRBJ2-3; 9 nucleotides match TRBD1. Looked up from germline, CDR1 is SGHNT and CDR2 is YYREEE (reference sequence). This CDR3 has 15 residues. V shed 3 bases and J 4 bases; nucleotides not matched to a gene: 6. CDR3 nucleotide sequence: TGTGCCAGCAGCTCACAGGGGGCGGACCCAGATACGCAGTATTTT. Its protein product is CASSSQGADPDTQYF.

This clonotype showed up many times. The chain joins TRBV7-7 to TRBJ2-3; 8 bases are a match to TRBD2. The CDR3 extends over 14 amino acids. The V gene end was trimmed by 5 bases and the J gene end by 6 bases; junction bases not matched to a gene: 7. From germline, CDR1 is SSHAT and CDR2 FNYEAQ (reference sequence). This CDR3 reads CASSLGLAADTQYF. The CDR3 DNA reads as TGTGCCAGCAGCCTAGGACTAGCCGCGGATACGCAGTATTTT.

This clonotype appeared many times. The J gene is TRBJ2-7, the V gene TRBV7-8; D remains unclear. V shed 3 bases and J shed 1 base, with 7 bases lying between them. CDR3 length equals 13 residues. Germline lookup yields CDR1 SGHVS and CDR2 FQNEAQ. The CDR3 protein is CASSFVVSYEQYF. The CDR3 DNA reads as TGTGCCAGCAGCTTCGTCGTTTCCTACGAGCAGTACTTC.

This clonotype was seen a few times. V and J are TRBV7-3 and TRBJ2-2; D not resolved. The length of the CDR3 is 14 residues. Germline assignment: CDR1 SGHTA and CDR2 FQGTGA. V lost 1 base and J 3 bases, leaving 6 bases between the germline ends. CDR3 loop: CASSLMWDTGELFF. The CDR3 DNA sequence: TGTGCCAGCAGCTTAATGTGGGACACCGGGGAGCTGTTTTTT.

CDR3 sequence: CASSPLGTGEGYTF. The CDR3 DNA follows: TGTGCCAGCTCACCACTCGGGACGGGGGAAGGCTACACCTTC. The chain links TRBV18 to TRBJ1-2, with D tentatively TRBD1 (5 bases). Germline values: CDR1 KGHSH, CDR2 LQKENI. The CDR3 runs to 14 residues. The V gene lost 1 base and the J gene lost 8 bases, with 14 bases spanning the gap. The complete variable domain, with remaining parts taken from reference TRBV18 and TRBJ1-2, reads NAGVMQNPRHLVRRRGQEARLRCSPMKGHSHVYWYRQLPEEGLKFMVYLQKENIIDESGMPKERFSAEFPKEGPSILRIQQVVRGDSAAYFCASSPLGTGEGYTFGSGTRLTVV.

A few counts support this clonotype. The V and J genes are TRBV15 and TRBJ2-7, with a possible D match to TRBD2 (5 bases). This CDR3 is built from 16 residues. The V end lost 0 bases, the J end lost 2 bases, and 14 bases lay between the germline ends. CDR1 LNHNV and CDR2 YYDKDF come from the germline V gene (reference sequence). The CDR3 bases are TGTGCCACCAGCAGAGAGGACTTGGGTTGGACCTACGAGCAGTACTTC. It is translated as CATSREDLGWTYEQYF. The entire variable domain, with the rest obtained from reference TRBV15 and TRBJ2-7, is as follows: DAMVIQNPRYQVTQFGKPVTLSCSQTLNHNVMYWYQQKSSQAPKLLFHYYDKDFNNEADTPDNFQSRRPNTSFCFLDIRSPGLGDTAMYLCATSREDLGWTYEQYFGPGTRLTVT.

In this sample, this clonotype turned up many times. The chain uses TRBV11-2 and TRBJ1-5, with D unresolved. The CDR3 has 13 residues. Germline CDR1 and CDR2: SGHAT and FQNNGV. Trimming took off 3 bases at V and 1 base at J, with 4 bases between the two ends. This chain's CDR3 is CASSFQSNQPQHF. The DNA for the CDR3 is TGTGCCAGCAGCTTCCAGAGCAATCAGCCCCAGCATTTT.

This clonotype has ten or more counts. The chain combines TRBV4-3 with TRBJ1-6; the match to TRBD1 covers 7 bases. From germline, CDR1 is LGHNA and CDR2 YSLEER. This CDR3 spans 14 amino acids. The V gene end was trimmed by 6 bases and the J gene end by 7 bases; junction bases not matched to a gene: 6. The CDR3 here is CASSSGQANSPLHF. The DNA for the CDR3 is TGCGCCAGCAGTTCCGGACAGGCGAATTCACCCCTCCACTTT.